This T cell receptor (beta chain) was captured by sequencing in a study of T cell repertoires in cytomegalovirus infection. Study details: The authors relied on CMV epitopes, both recently identified HLA-C-restricted and well-studied HLA-B-restricted. Public TCR beta signatures marked donors with CMV infection and the matching HLA. The study, taken as a whole, reports: In two of eight donors, the top clonotype was HLA-C-restricted CMV-specific.

On this clonotype itself: Its antigen is not known.

V gave up 5 bases and J gave up 3 bases; unmatched junction bases: 7. This CDR3 is 15 amino acids long. TCRdb redid the calling of the reads with MiXCR, one entry per CDR3 protein. The sample carries 150,000 or so distinct CDR3 sequences, approximately 30% recorded once. The source was CD8+ T cells from cultured PBMCs, collected from culture after CMV antigen stimulation. This TCR was sampled from a human donor in good health (CMV status not recorded). Some clones in this sample may be carry-over from other donors' samples. The genes are TRBV12-3 or TRBV12-4 and TRBJ2-3, with TRBD2 matching 8 bases. CDR3 coding DNA: TGTGCCAGCAGTCCCACTAGCGGAACGACAGATACGCAGTATTTT. Its translation: CASSPTSGTTDTQYF.